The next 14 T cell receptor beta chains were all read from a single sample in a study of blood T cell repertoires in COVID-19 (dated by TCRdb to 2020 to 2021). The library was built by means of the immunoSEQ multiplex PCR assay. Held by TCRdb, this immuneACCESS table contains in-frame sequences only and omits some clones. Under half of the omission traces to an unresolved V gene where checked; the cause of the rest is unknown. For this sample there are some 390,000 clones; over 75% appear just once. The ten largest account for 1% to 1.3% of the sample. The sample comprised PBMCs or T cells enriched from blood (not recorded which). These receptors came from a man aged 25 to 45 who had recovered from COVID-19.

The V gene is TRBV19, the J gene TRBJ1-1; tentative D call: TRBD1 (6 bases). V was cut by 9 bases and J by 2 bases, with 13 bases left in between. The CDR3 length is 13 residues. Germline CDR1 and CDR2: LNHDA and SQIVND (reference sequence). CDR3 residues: CASADRTNTEAFF. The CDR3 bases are TGTGCCAGCGCAGACAGGACCAACACTGAAGCTTTCTTT. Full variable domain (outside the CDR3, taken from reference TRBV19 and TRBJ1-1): DGGITQSPKYLFRKEGQNVTLSCEQNLNHDAMYWYRQDPGQGLRLIYYSQIVNDFQKGDIAEGYSVSREKKESFPLTVTSAQKNPTAFYLCASADRTNTEAFFGQGTRLTVV.

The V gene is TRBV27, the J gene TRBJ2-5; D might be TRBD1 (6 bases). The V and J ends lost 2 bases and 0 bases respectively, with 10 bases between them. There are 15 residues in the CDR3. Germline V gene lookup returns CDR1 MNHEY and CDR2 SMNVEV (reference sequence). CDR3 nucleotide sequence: TGTGCCAGCAGTTTAGGTGGACAGAACCAAGAGACCCAGTACTTC. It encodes CASSLGGQNQETQYF.

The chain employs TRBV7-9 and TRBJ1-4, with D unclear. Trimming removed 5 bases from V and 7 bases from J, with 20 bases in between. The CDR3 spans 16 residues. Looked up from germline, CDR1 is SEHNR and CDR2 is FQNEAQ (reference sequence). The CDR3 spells CASSMREILVGEKLFF. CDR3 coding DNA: TGTGCCAGCAGCATGAGGGAGATCTTGGTTGGTGAAAAACTGTTTTTT.

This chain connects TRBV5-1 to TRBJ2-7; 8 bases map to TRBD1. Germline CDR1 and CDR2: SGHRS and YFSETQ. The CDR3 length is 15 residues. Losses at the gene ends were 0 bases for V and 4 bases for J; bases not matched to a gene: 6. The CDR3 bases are TGCGCCAGCAGCTTGGGACAGGGGATGGGGTACGAGCAGTACTTC. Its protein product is CASSLGQGMGYEQYF. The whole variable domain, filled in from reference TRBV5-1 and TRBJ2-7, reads KAGVTQTPRYLIKTRGQQVTLSCSPISGHRSVSWYQQTPGQGLQFLFEYFSETQRNKGNFPGRFSGRQFSNSRSEMNVSTLELGDSALYLCASSLGQGMGYEQYFGPGTRLTVT.

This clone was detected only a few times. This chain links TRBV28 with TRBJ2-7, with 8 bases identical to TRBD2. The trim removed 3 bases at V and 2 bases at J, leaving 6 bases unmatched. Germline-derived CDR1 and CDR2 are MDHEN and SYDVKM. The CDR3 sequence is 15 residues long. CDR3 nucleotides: TGTGCCAGCAGTTTGGGTTTGGGACTAGCCTACGAGCAGTACTTC. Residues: CASSLGLGLAYEQYF.

The CDR3 loop is CASGGEGYEQYF. The CDR3 DNA reads as TGTGCCAGCGGGGGGGAGGGGTACGAGCAGTACTTC. The V and J genes are TRBV6-5 and TRBJ2-7; 7 bases align to TRBD2. The germline CDR1 and CDR2 sequences are MNHEY and SVGAGI. The V segment lost 8 bases and the J segment 4 bases; nucleotides outside the gene matches: 5. This CDR3 spans 12 amino acids.

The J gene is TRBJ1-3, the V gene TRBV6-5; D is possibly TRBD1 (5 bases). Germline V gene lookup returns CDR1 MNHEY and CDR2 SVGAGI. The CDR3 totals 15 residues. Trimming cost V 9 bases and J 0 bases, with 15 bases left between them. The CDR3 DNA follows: TGTGCCAGTGGGGGGTACTCTAACTCTGGAAACACCATATATTTT. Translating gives CASGGYSNSGNTIYF.

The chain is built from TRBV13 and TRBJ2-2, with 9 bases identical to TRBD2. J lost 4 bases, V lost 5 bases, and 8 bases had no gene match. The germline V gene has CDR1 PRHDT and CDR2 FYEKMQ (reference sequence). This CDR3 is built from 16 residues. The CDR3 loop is CASSRRLAGFTGELFF. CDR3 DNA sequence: TGTGCCAGCAGCCGTCGGCTAGCGGGATTCACCGGGGAGCTGTTTTTT.

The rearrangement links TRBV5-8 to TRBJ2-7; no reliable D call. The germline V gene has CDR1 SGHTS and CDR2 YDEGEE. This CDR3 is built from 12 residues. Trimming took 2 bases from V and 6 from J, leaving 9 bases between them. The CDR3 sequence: CASSLIPLEQYF. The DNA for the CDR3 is TGTGCCAGCAGCTTAATTCCCCTCGAGCAGTACTTC.

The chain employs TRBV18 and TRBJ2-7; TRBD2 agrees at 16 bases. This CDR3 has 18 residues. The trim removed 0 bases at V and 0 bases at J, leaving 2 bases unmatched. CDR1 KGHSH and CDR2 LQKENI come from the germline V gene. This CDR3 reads CASSPPGLAGGSSYEQYF. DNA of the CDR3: TGTGCCAGCTCACCACCGGGACTAGCGGGAGGGAGCTCCTACGAGCAGTACTTC.

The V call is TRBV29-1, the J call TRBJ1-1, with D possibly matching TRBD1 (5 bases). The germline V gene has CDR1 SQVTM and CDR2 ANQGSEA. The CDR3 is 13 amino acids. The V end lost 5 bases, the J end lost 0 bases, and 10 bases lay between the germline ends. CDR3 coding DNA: TGCAGCGTTAGGACATTCATGAACACTGAAGCTTTCTTT. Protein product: CSVRTFMNTEAFF.

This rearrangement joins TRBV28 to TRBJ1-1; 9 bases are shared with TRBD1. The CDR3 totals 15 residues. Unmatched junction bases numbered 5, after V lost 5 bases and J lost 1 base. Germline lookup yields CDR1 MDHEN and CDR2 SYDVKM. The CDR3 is CASSRTGAGNTEAFF. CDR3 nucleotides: TGTGCCAGCAGTCGGACAGGGGCGGGGAACACTGAAGCTTTCTTT.

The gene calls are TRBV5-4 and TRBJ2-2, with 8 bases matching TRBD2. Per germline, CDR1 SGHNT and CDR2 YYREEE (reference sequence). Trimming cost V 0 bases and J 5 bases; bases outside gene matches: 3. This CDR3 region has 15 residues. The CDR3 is CASSLVAGGTGELFF. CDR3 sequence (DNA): TGTGCCAGCAGCTTGGTTGCGGGAGGAACCGGGGAGCTGTTTTTT.

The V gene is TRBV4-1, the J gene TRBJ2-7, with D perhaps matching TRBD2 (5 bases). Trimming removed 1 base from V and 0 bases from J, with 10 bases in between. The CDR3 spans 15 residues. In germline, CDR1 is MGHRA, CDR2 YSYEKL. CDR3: CASSQARGSSYEQYF. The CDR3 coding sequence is TGCGCCAGCAGCCAAGCTCGGGGAAGCTCCTACGAGCAGTACTTC.